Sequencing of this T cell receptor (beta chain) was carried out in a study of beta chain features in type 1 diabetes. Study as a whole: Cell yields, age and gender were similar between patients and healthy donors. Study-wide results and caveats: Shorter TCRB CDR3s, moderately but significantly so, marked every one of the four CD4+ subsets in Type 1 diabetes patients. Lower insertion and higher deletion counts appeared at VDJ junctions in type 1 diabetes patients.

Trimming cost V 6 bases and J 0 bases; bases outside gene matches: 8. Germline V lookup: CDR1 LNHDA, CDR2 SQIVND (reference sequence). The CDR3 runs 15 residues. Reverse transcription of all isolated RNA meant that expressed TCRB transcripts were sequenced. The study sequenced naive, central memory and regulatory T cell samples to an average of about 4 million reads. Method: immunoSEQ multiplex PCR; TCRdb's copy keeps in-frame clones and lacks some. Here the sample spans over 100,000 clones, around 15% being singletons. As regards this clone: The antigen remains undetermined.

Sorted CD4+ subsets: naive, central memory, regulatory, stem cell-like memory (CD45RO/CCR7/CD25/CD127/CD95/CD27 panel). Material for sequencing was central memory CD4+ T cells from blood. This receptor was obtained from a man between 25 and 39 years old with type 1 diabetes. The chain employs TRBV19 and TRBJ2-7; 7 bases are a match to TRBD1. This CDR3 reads CASSKSGDSSYEQYF. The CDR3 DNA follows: TGTGCCAGTAGCAAGTCTGGGGACAGCTCCTACGAGCAGTACTTC.